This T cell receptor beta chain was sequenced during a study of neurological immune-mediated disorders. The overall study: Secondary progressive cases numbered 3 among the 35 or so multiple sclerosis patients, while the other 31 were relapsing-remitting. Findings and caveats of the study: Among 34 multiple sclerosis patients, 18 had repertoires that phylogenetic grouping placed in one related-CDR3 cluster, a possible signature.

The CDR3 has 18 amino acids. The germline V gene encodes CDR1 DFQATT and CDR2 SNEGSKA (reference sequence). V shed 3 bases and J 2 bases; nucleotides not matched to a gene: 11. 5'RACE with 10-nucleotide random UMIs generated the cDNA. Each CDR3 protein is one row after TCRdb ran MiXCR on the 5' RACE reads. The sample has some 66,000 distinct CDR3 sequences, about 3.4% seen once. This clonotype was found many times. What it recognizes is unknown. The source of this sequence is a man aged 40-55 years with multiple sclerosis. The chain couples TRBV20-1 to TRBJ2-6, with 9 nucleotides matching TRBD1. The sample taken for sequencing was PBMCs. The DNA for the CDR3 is TGCAGTGCTAGCCCCGGACAGGGGTCCCCTACTGGGGCCAACGTCCTGACTTTC. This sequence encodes CSASPGQGSPTGANVLTF.